This T cell receptor (beta chain) was captured by sequencing in a study of STAT5B mutations in CD4+ large granular lymphocyte leukemia. Overall study findings and caveats: Top patient clones used TRBV06 genes more often: 8/27 versus 2/35 in controls. The CD4+ versus CD8+ T-LGLL clonality difference may reflect limited sample size.

Controls came from buffy coats of healthy blood donors. In the study's own analysis: The detection floor for productive clonotype frequency was 2.59 x 10-5. Clones were read by immunoSEQ multiplex PCR, and TCRdb kept only the in-frame ones, dropping some. The DNA gave D and trimming, while V, J and clone size come from that table. Here the sample spans tens of thousands of clones, approximately 80% being singletons. With respect to this clone: Its specificity is unknown.

The CDR3 covers 17 residues. Germline V CDR1 and CDR2: LNHNV, YYDKDF (reference sequence). Trimming removed 5 bases from V and 3 bases from J; junction bases left unmatched: 11. Sequenced: CD4+ T cells from blood buffy coats. The chain recombines TRBV15 with TRBJ2-2; 8 nucleotides match TRBD2. The sequence came from a human donor in good health. CDR3 loop: CATSALLGREDTGELFF. CDR3 DNA: TGTGCCACCAGCGCCCTACTGGGGCGGGAGGACACCGGGGAGCTGTTTTTT.